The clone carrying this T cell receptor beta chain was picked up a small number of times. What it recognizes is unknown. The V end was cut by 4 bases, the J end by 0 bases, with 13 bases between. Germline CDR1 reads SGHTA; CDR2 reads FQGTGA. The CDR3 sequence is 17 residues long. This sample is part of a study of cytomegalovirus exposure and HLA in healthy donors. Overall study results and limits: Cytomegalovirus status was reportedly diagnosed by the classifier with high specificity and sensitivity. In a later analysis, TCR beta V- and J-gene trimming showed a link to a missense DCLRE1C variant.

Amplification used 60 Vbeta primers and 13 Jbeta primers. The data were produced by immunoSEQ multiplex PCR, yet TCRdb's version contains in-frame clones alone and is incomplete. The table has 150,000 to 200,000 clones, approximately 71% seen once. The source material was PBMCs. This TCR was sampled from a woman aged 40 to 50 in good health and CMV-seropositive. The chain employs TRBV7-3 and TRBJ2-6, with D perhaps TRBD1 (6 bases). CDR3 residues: CASSSTGQSSGANVLTF. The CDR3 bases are TGTGCCAGCAGCTCAACAGGACAGAGCTCTGGGGCCAACGTCCTGACTTTC.